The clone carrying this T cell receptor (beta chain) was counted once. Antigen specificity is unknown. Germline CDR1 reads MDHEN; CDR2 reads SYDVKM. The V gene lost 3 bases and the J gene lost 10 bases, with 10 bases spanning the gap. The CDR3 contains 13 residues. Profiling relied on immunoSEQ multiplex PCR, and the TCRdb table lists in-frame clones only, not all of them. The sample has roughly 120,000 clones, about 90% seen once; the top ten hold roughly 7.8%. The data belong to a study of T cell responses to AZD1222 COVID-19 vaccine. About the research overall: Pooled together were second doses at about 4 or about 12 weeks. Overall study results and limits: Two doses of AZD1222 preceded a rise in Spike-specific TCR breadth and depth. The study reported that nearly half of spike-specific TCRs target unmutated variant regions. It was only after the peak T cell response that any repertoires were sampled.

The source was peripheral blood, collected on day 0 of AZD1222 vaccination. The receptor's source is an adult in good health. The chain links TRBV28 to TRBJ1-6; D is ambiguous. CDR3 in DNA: TGTGCCAGCAGTTTCAAACACAACTCACCCCTCCACTTT. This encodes CASSFKHNSPLHF.